This passage covers 24 T cell receptor beta chains from one sample sequenced in a study of blood T cells in healthy people across ages (dated by TCRdb to 2013 to 2016). Libraries were made using 5' RACE. Instrument on record: Illumina HiSeq 2500. A second 7 to 11 cycle PCR used a sample-barcoded 5' primer and a J-beta primer mix. Clones were called with MiXCR by TCRdb after fastp trimmed the public reads at Q25, and only in-frame beta chains were retained. One record per CDR3 amino acid sequence lists the most common genes and DNA. The sample yields roughly 1.7 million distinct CDR3 sequences; around 36% were counted once. Approximately 11% of the sample is in the top ten clones. The specimen sequenced was blood. The receptors originated from a woman in her 30s in good health.

This clonotype has more than one count but fewer than ten. The V gene is TRBV9, the J gene TRBJ1-2, with 11 bases lining up with TRBD1. There are 17 residues in the CDR3. Trimming removed 3 bases from V and 3 bases from J; junction bases left unmatched: 10. Germline values: CDR1 SGDLS, CDR2 YYNGEE. The CDR3 protein is CASSARNRTGGYYGYTF. CDR3 bases: TGTGCCAGCAGCGCCCGAAACCGGACAGGGGGCTACTATGGCTACACCTTC.

The J gene is TRBJ2-5, the V gene TRBV6-1; D may be TRBD1 (6 bases). Between the trimmed V and J ends, which lost 6 bases and 4 bases, there was a span of 12 bases. Germline CDR1 is MNHNS and CDR2 is SASEGT. CDR3 size: 13 residues. CDR3 sequence: CASRVQGRETQYF. For the CDR3, the DNA is TGTGCCAGCAGGGTACAGGGAAGAGAGACCCAGTACTTC.

This chain joins TRBV5-1 and TRBJ1-1; a possible D gene is TRBD1 (5 bases). Germline V gene data show CDR1 as SGHRS and CDR2 as YFSETQ. V was clipped by 3 bases and J by 5 bases, with 11 bases between them. The CDR3 is 13 amino acids. The CDR3 protein is CASSSQGETEAFF. The CDR3 DNA sequence: TGCGCCAGCAGCTCGCAGGGAGAAACTGAAGCTTTCTTT.

A few counts support this clonotype. The chain has TRBV20-1 and TRBJ2-7, with D hard to call. CDR1 is DFQATT and CDR2 is SNEGSKA in the germline V gene (reference sequence). Trimming left V 0 bases short and J 5 bases short, with 11 bases between. CDR3 length: 13 amino acids. CDR3 protein: CSARDGMTNEQYF. DNA for the CDR3: TGCAGTGCTAGAGATGGGATGACGAACGAGCAGTACTTC.

This clonotype was picked up a small number of times. This rearrangement joins TRBV18 to TRBJ2-1; D gene ambiguous. The V and J ends lost 3 bases and 0 bases respectively, with 6 bases between them. CDR3 length equals 14 residues. From germline, CDR1 is KGHSH and CDR2 LQKENI. Here the CDR3 reads CASSPVDSYNEQFF. In DNA form, the CDR3 reads TGTGCCAGCTCACCGGTCGACTCCTACAATGAGCAGTTCTTC.

CDR3 DNA sequence: TGTGCCAGCAGCCAAGATCCAGGGCGAAACACAGATACGCAGTATTTT. Its protein is CASSQDPGRNTDTQYF. The V call is TRBV3-1, the J call TRBJ2-3, with a possible D match to TRBD1 (5 bases). V gave up 0 bases and J gave up 2 bases, with 12 bases separating them. Germline CDR1 is LGHDT and CDR2 is YNNKEL (reference sequence). This CDR3 region has 16 residues.

This clonotype was seen only a few times. This chain joins TRBV19 and TRBJ2-7; D gene ambiguous. The V gene lost 10 bases and the J gene lost 0 bases, with 10 bases spanning the gap. Germline V gene sequence: CDR1 LNHDA, CDR2 SQIVND (reference sequence). This CDR3 is 12 amino acids long. The CDR3 here is CATSGRSYEQYF. The CDR3 DNA follows: TGTGCCACCTCCGGGCGCTCCTACGAGCAGTACTTC.

The V call is TRBV3-1, the J call TRBJ2-7, with D possibly matching TRBD1 (6 bases). Germline V gene data show CDR1 as LGHDT and CDR2 as YNNKEL (reference sequence). The V end lost 1 base, the J end lost 3 bases, and 13 bases lay between the germline ends. This CDR3 comprises 15 residues. The CDR3 protein is CASSQGTGIYYEQYF. CDR3 nucleotides: TGTGCCAGCAGCCAAGGAACAGGGATCTACTACGAGCAGTACTTC.

The chain joins TRBV14 to TRBJ2-3; 9 bases fit TRBD2. V lost 0 bases, J lost 8 bases, and 18 bases stayed unmatched. The CDR3 is made up of 19 amino acids. Germline assignment: CDR1 SGHDN and CDR2 FVKESK. This CDR3 reads CASSQDQRRRVAGAGTQYF. In nucleotides, the CDR3 is TGTGCCAGCAGCCAAGATCAGAGGCGTCGGGTAGCGGGAGCCGGTACGCAGTATTTT.

Ten or more counts support this clonotype. The chain joins TRBV20-1 to TRBJ2-5; 9 nucleotides line up with TRBD2. The germline V gene has CDR1 DFQATT and CDR2 SNEGSKA (reference sequence). This CDR3 comprises 16 residues. V gave up 3 bases and J gave up 2 bases; unmatched junction bases: 10. The CDR3 DNA is TGCAGTGCTAGTCTCTCGCGGGGGGGGTTTCAAGAGACCCAGTACTTC. This gives the protein CSASLSRGGFQETQYF.

With regard to this clonotype: A junction boundary mismatches the germline segment, possibly from a read error. This chain links TRBV3-1 with TRBJ2-6; 9 nucleotides match TRBD1. This CDR3 has 17 amino acids. Germline values: CDR1 LGHDT, CDR2 YNNKEL (reference sequence). CDR3 in amino acids: CAGSLLTGGAWANVRTF. The CDR3 coding sequence is TGTGCCGGCAGCCTCCTCACAGGGGGCGCCTGGGCCAACGTCCGGACTTTC. Complete variable domain (other parts from reference TRBV3-1 and TRBJ2-6): DTAVSQTPKYLVTQMGNDKSIKCEQNLGHDTMYWYKQDSKKFLKIMFSYNNKELIINETVPNRFSPKSPDKAHLNLHINSLELGDSAVYFCAGSLLTGGAWANVRTFGAGSRLTVL.

In this sample, this clonotype turned up a few times. The chain joins TRBV18 to TRBJ1-1; D may be TRBD1 (5 bases). The CDR3 length is 14 residues. CDR1 and CDR2 (germline): KGHSH, LQKENI. V was cut by 3 bases and J by 1 base, with 9 bases left in between. This chain's CDR3 is CASSPGRQNTEAFF. The DNA for the CDR3 is TGTGCCAGCTCACCGGGACGTCAGAACACTGAAGCTTTCTTT.

This clonotype has only a few counts. This chain connects TRBV27 to TRBJ1-6, with D tentatively TRBD1 (5 bases). V lost 0 bases and J 5 bases, leaving 14 bases between the germline ends. The germline CDR1 and CDR2 sequences are MNHEY and SMNVEV (reference sequence). This CDR3 is built from 17 residues. DNA of the CDR3: TGTGCCAGCAGTTTATCAGGGGATCGGGTTCATAATTCACCCCTCCACTTT. This codes for CASSLSGDRVHNSPLHF.

The genes are TRBV3-1 and TRBJ1-4; no clear D. CDR3 length: 12 residues. Germline CDR1 reads LGHDT; CDR2 reads YNNKEL (reference sequence). V shed 0 bases and J shed 14 bases, with 10 bases lying between them. The CDR3, as DNA: TGTGCCAGCAGCCAAGATATTGGCGGGCTGTTTTTT. Translating it yields CASSQDIGGLFF.

In this sample, this clonotype turned up a few times. V is TRBV3-1 and J is TRBJ2-3; either TRBD1 or TRBD2 may supply D (6 bases each). There are 12 residues in the CDR3. V was shortened by 2 bases and J by 14 bases, with 14 bases between the two germline ends. Germline CDR1 and CDR2: LGHDT and YNNKEL (reference sequence). CDR3 in amino acids: CASSQSAGTRYF. The CDR3 DNA sequence: TGTGCCAGCAGCCAATCTGCGGGGACAAGGTATTTT.

J is TRBJ1-1 and V is TRBV7-9; TRBD1 matches at 10 bases. V was clipped by 11 bases and J by 1 base; unmatched bases: 7. This CDR3 region has 14 residues. Per germline, CDR1 SEHNR and CDR2 FQNEAQ (reference sequence). The CDR3 nucleotides are TGTGCCTTCCGGACAGGGGGAGGGAACACTGAAGCTTTCTTT. Amino acid sequence: CAFRTGGGNTEAFF.

This clonotype has more than one count but fewer than ten. The chain has TRBV6-2 or TRBV6-3 and TRBJ2-7; 9 bases are shared with TRBD2. The CDR3 length is 18 residues. Germline CDR1 is MNHEY and CDR2 is SVGEGT. After removal of 0 bases from V and 7 bases from J, the junction contained 16 bases not matched to a gene. The CDR3 reads CASSYSRRGRLAGNEQYF. The DNA of the CDR3 is TGTGCCAGCAGTTACTCTCGTCGTGGTCGTCTAGCGGGGAATGAGCAGTACTTC.

V gene TRBV6-5 combines with J gene TRBJ1-2; D might be TRBD1 (6 bases). CDR3 length: 15 amino acids. Germline lookup yields CDR1 MNHEY and CDR2 SVGAGI. V lost 7 bases, J lost 4 bases, and 19 bases lay in between. CDR3 residues: CASTAGAGFAYGYTF. DNA of the CDR3: TGTGCCAGCACGGCAGGGGCTGGCTTTGCCTATGGCTACACCTTC.

This clonotype has at least ten counts. The chain is built from TRBV20-1 and TRBJ1-2; 9 bases match TRBD1. CDR1 is DFQATT, CDR2 SNEGSKA, per germline (reference sequence). V trimming: 0 bases; J trimming: 6 bases; junction bases outside the gene matches: 8. There are 15 residues in the CDR3. CDR3: CSARDYRDREHGYTF. CDR3 bases: TGCAGTGCTAGAGACTACCGGGACAGGGAACATGGCTACACCTTC.

This clonotype was seen only a few times. Written as DNA, the CDR3 is TGTGCCAGCAGCGGAGGGTCCCCCGCTAGGGGCTACACCTTC. As protein: CASSGGSPARGYTF. The chain couples TRBV6-1 to TRBJ1-2; the D is unclear. This CDR3 region has 14 residues. The V gene lost 6 bases and the J gene lost 8 bases, with 19 bases spanning the gap. CDR1 is MNHNS and CDR2 is SASEGT in the germline V gene.

This clonotype was observed a few times. V usage is TRBV4-1 and J usage is TRBJ2-5, with D perhaps matching TRBD2 (6 bases). The CDR3 loop spans 16 amino acids. V was shortened by 1 base and J by 2 bases, with 14 bases between the two germline ends. Germline V CDR1 and CDR2: MGHRA, YSYEKL. The CDR3: CASSQGRDLGQETQYF. The CDR3 coding sequence is TGCGCCAGCAGCCAAGGCCGGGACTTAGGGCAAGAGACCCAGTACTTC.

The chain is built from TRBV7-6 and TRBJ2-7; TRBD1 agrees at 11 bases. The junction had 4 bases not matched to a gene; V was cut back by 4 bases and J by 5 bases. This CDR3 has 14 amino acids. Germline V gene data show CDR1 as SGHVS and CDR2 as FNYEAQ. The CDR3 region is CASSWTGGWHEQYF. CDR3 DNA sequence: TGTGCCAGCAGCTGGACAGGGGGCTGGCACGAGCAGTACTTC.

This clonotype was recorded a few times. The chain employs TRBV20-1 and TRBJ2-7; D is ambiguous. CDR3 length: 10 amino acids. Germline V lookup: CDR1 DFQATT, CDR2 SNEGSKA (reference sequence). V lost 8 bases to trimming and J lost 4 bases, with 9 bases between them. The CDR3 sequence is CSPSGYEQYF. In DNA, the CDR3 is TGCAGTCCCTCAGGATACGAGCAGTACTTC.

The chain uses TRBV9 and TRBJ2-5; 9 bases align to TRBD2. The trim removed 0 bases at V and 5 bases at J, leaving 5 bases unmatched. The V gene's germline CDR1 is SGDLS and CDR2 YYNGEE. The CDR3 runs to 15 residues. The CDR3 protein is CASSVGGGRAETQYF. The CDR3 region has the DNA TGTGCCAGCAGCGTAGGGGGCGGGAGGGCGGAGACCCAGTACTTC.